This TCR beta chain appears in the sequencing data of a study of response to subunit inactivated influenza vaccine. At least ten counts were recorded for this clonotype. Its antigen is unidentified. Trimming took 6 bases from V and 2 from J, leaving 17 bases between them. CDR3 length: 14 amino acids. Germline loops: CDR1 DFQATT, CDR2 SNEGSKA (reference sequence). Study results and limitations: The authors offered the suggestion that each seasonal influenza vaccination recruits few new T cells.

TCRdb ran MiXCR on the RT-PCR reads and lists one entry per CDR3 protein. Counted here are approximately 230,000 distinct CDR3 sequences, more than 9% occurring once; the ten biggest clones make up 7.8%. This chain joins TRBV20-1 and TRBJ2-7; weak D call: TRBD1 (5 bases). The clonotype was recovered from a man aged 45-60 years who received an inactivated influenza vaccine. This specimen consisted of non-naive T cells sorted from PBMCs, obtained approximately 15 days before vaccination. The DNA of the CDR3 is TGCAGTGCCTCCGCGCGACAGACCCCCTACGAGCAGTACTTC. It yields the protein CSASARQTPYEQYF.